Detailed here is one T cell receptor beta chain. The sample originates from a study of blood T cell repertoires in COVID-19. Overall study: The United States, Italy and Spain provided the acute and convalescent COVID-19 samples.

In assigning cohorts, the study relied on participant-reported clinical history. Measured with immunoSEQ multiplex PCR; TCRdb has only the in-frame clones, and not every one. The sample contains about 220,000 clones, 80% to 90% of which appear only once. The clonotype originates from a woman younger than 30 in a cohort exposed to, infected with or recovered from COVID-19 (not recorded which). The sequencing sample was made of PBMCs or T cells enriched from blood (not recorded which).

CDR3 sequence (DNA): TGTGCCAGCACCCCTCAGGCAGGGCTGAAAGCTTTCTTT. Protein product: CASTPQAGLKAFF. V is TRBV28 and J is TRBJ1-1, with a possible D match to TRBD1 (5 bases). The CDR3 length is 13 residues. Germline V lookup: CDR1 MDHEN, CDR2 SYDVKM. Between the trimmed V and J ends, which lost 7 bases and 9 bases, there was a span of 18 bases.